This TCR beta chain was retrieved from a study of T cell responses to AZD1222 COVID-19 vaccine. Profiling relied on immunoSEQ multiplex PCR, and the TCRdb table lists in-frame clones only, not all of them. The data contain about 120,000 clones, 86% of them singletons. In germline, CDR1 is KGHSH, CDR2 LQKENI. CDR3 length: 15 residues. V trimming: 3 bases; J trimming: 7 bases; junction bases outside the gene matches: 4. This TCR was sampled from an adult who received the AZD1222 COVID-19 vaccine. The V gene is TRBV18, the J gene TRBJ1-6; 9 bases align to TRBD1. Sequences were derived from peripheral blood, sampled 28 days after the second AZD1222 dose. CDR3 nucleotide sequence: TGTGCCAGCTCACCTACCGGGACAGGGAATTCACCCCTCCACTTT. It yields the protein CASSPTGTGNSPLHF.